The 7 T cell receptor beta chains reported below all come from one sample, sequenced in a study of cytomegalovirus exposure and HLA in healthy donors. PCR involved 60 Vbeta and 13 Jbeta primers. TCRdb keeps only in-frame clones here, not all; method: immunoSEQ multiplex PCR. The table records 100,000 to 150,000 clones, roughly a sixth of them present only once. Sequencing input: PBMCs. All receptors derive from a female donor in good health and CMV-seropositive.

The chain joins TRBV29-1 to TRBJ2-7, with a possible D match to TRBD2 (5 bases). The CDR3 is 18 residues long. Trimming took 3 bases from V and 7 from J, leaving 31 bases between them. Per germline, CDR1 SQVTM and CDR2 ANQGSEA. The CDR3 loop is CSVDRFGPYGVGSLEQYF. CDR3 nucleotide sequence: TGCAGCGTTGACCGATTCGGCCCTTACGGGGTGGGGAGTCTGGAGCAGTACTTC.

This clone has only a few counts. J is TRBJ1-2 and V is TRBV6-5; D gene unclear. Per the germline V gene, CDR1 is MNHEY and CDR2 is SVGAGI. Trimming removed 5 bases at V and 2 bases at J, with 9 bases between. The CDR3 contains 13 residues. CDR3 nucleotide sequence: TGTGCCAGCAGTCCTCAGGCGAACTATGGCTACACCTTC. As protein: CASSPQANYGYTF.

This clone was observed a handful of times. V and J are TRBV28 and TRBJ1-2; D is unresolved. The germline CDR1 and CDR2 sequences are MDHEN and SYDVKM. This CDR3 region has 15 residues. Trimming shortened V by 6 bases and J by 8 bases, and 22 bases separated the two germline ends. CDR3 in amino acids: CASRTPRNSYGGYTF. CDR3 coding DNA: TGTGCCAGCAGGACCCCTCGGAATAGTTACGGGGGCTACACCTTC.

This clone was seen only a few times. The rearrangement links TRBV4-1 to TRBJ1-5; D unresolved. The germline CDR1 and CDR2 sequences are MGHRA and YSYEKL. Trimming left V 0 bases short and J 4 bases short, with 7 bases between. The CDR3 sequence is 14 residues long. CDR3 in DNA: TGCGCCAGCAGCCAAGACCCAGGTAATCAGCCCCAGCATTTT. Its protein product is CASSQDPGNQPQHF.

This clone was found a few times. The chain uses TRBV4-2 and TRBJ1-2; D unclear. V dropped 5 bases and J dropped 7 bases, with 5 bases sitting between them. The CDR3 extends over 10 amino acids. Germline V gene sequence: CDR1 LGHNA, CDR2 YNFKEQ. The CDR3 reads CASSGVGYTF. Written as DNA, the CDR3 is TGTGCCAGCAGCGGAGTTGGCTACACCTTC.

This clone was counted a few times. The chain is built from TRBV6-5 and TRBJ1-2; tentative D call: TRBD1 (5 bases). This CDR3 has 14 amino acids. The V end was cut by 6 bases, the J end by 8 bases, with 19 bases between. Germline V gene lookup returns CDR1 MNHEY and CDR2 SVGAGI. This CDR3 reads CASRSTDPRRGYTF. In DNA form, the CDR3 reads TGTGCCAGCAGGTCGACAGACCCAAGGAGAGGCTACACCTTC.

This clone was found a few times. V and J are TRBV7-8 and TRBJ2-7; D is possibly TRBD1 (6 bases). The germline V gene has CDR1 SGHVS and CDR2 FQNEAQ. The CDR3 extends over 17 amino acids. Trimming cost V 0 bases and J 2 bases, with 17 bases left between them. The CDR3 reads CASSLAPYQQGPYEQYF. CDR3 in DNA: TGTGCCAGCAGCTTAGCGCCTTATCAGCAGGGGCCCTACGAGCAGTACTTC. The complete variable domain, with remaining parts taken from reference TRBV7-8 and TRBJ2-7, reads GAGVSQSPRYKVAKRGQDVALRCDPISGHVSLFWYQQALGQGPEFLTYFQNEAQLDKSGLPSDRFFAERPEGSVSTLKIQRTQQEDSAVYLCASSLAPYQQGPYEQYFGPGTRLTVT.